Below are 28 T cell receptor beta chains sequenced from a single sample in a study of blood T cells in healthy people across ages. PCR was performed a second time for roughly 7 to 11 cycles using a sample-barcoded 5' primer and a J-beta primer mix. Via MiXCR, TCRdb re-called the 5' RACE reads, giving one row per CDR3 protein. The sample consists of more than 900,000 distinct CDR3 sequences, about 27% of them appearing once. These same data were also listed under a study on T cells of mothers and their children.

The sequencing input was blood. Receptor source: a woman between 40 and 50 years old in good health.

This clonotype turned up a few times. This sequence joins TRBV27 and TRBJ2-1; D gene ambiguous. V lost 8 bases, J lost 0 bases, and 14 bases lay in between. There are 15 residues in the CDR3. Germline V CDR1 and CDR2: MNHEY, SMNVEV (reference sequence). CDR3 sequence reads: CASRRAQSSYNEQFF. CDR3 coding DNA: TGTGCCAGCCGCCGAGCTCAGAGCTCCTACAATGAGCAGTTCTTC.

The chain has TRBV28 and TRBJ1-6; possibly TRBD1 for D (5 bases). Trimming removed 2 bases at V and 8 bases at J, with 16 bases between. The CDR3 sequence is 16 residues long. CDR1 and CDR2 from the germline V gene are MDHEN and SYDVKM. The CDR3 is CASSLGGGRDDSPLHF. The DNA of the CDR3 is TGTGCCAGCAGTTTAGGCGGGGGTCGGGATGATTCACCCCTCCACTTT. Using reference TRBV28 and TRBJ1-6 for the parts outside the CDR3, the full variable domain is DVKVTQSSRYLVKRTGEKVFLECVQDMDHENMFWYRQDPGLGLRLIYFSYDVKMKEKGDIPEGYSVSREKKERFSLILESASTNQTSMYLCASSLGGGRDDSPLHFGNGTRLTVT.

The chain joins TRBV28 to TRBJ1-5; tentative D call: TRBD1 (5 bases). Trimming removed 6 bases at V and 8 bases at J, with 20 bases between. Germline V lookup: CDR1 MDHEN, CDR2 SYDVKM. CDR3 length: 15 residues. CDR3 nucleotides: TGTGCCAGCAGCCCGGGACTGCCTCAAGGCAAGCCCCAGCATTTT. Residues: CASSPGLPQGKPQHF.

In its sample, this clonotype was seen many times. The rearrangement uses TRBV6-1 and TRBJ2-7, with D maybe TRBD1 (6 bases). Germline V gene data show CDR1 as MNHNS and CDR2 as SASEGT. V lost 7 bases and J lost 2, with 18 bases in between. This CDR3 has 15 amino acids. For the CDR3, the DNA is TGTGCCAGCAACAACAGGGAACGACCCCCCTACGAGCAGTACTTC. Its protein product is CASNNRERPPYEQYF.

The sample holds a few counts of this clonotype. The chain recombines TRBV3-1 with TRBJ2-7; a weak D match, TRBD2 (5 bases). Germline lookup yields CDR1 LGHDT and CDR2 YNNKEL (reference sequence). The CDR3 has 12 amino acids. Trimming shortened V by 0 bases and J by 5 bases, and 5 bases separated the two germline ends. The CDR3 DNA follows: TGTGCCAGCAGCCAAGACGGGAACGAGCAGTACTTC. Protein: CASSQDGNEQYF.

This clonotype was counted ten times or more. V usage is TRBV7-8 and J usage is TRBJ2-3, with 8 bases aligning to TRBD1. The germline gives CDR1 SGHVS, CDR2 FQNEAQ. The CDR3 consists of 15 residues. The junction had 8 bases not matched to a gene; V was cut back by 5 bases and J by 4 bases. The CDR3 DNA reads as TGTGCCAGCAGCCCCCCGGGACAGGAGGCAGATACGCAGTATTTT. It encodes CASSPPGQEADTQYF.

The chain uses TRBV19 and TRBJ2-4; the match to TRBD1 covers 8 bases. Trimming at V came to 5 bases and at J to 6 bases, leaving 6 bases not matched to a gene. Germline lookup yields CDR1 LNHDA and CDR2 SQIVND (reference sequence). The CDR3 sequence is 14 residues long. CDR3 nucleotide sequence: TGTGCCAGTAGTCCACAGACAGGGGCAAACATTCAGTACTTC. Translation gives CASSPQTGANIQYF.

The chain employs TRBV9 and TRBJ2-2, with D perhaps being TRBD1 or TRBD2 (6 bases each). The CDR3 is made up of 18 amino acids. Germline CDR1 reads SGDLS; CDR2 reads YYNGEE. Trimming took off 2 bases at V and 5 bases at J, with 22 bases between the two ends. The CDR3 reads CASSVSPPMGGPTGELFF. CDR3 nucleotides: TGTGCCAGCAGCGTCTCCCCCCCAATGGGGGGCCCAACCGGGGAGCTGTTTTTT.

In this sample, this clonotype turned up a few times. The chain has TRBV29-1 and TRBJ1-2, with a tentative D call TRBD1 (6 bases). Trimming removed 3 bases from V and 6 bases from J, with 8 bases in between. CDR3 length: 11 amino acids. Germline V gene data show CDR1 as SQVTM and CDR2 as ANQGSEA. The CDR3 reads CSVEDSHGYTF. In nucleotides, the CDR3 is TGCAGCGTTGAGGACAGCCATGGCTACACCTTC.

The chain combines TRBV5-1 with TRBJ1-1, with D unclear. Germline CDR1 reads SGHRS; CDR2 reads YFSETQ. The CDR3 is 12 amino acids. The V and J ends lost 7 bases and 3 bases respectively, with 10 bases between them. CDR3 DNA sequence: TGCGCCAGCTTCGGGTTGGACACTGAAGCTTTCTTT. As protein: CASFGLDTEAFF. Full variable domain (remainder filled in from reference TRBV5-1 and TRBJ1-1): KAGVTQTPRYLIKTRGQQVTLSCSPISGHRSVSWYQQTPGQGLQFLFEYFSETQRNKGNFPGRFSGRQFSNSRSEMNVSTLELGDSALYLCASFGLDTEAFFGQGTRLTVV.

This clonotype was counted ten times or more. The rearrangement joins TRBV28 to TRBJ2-3; a possible D gene is TRBD1 (6 bases). Trimming cost V 10 bases and J 4 bases, with 12 bases left between them. Germline V gene data show CDR1 as MDHEN and CDR2 as SYDVKM. CDR3 length: 12 residues. In DNA, the CDR3 is TGTGCCACCTGGACAGAATCAGATACGCAGTATTTT. Its protein product is CATWTESDTQYF.

The CDR3 reads CASSSGGGTNVLTF. CDR3 coding DNA: TGCGCCAGCAGCTCAGGGGGCGGAACCAACGTCCTGACTTTC. J is TRBJ2-6 and V is TRBV5-1, with 8 bases aligning to TRBD1. Germline values: CDR1 SGHRS, CDR2 YFSETQ. The CDR3 runs 14 residues. V lost 3 bases, J lost 8 bases, and 4 bases stayed unmatched.

This clonotype was observed a handful of times. The genes are TRBV7-6 and TRBJ2-4; D may be TRBD2 (6 bases). Trimming took off 0 bases at V and 1 base at J, with 10 bases between the two ends. The CDR3 length is 16 residues. The germline CDR1 and CDR2 sequences are SGHVS and FNYEAQ. For the CDR3, the DNA is TGTGCCAGCAGCTTAGCATTTCGGGGGGCCAAAAACATTCAGTACTTC. Residues: CASSLAFRGAKNIQYF.

This clonotype was seen many times. The chain has TRBV20-1 and TRBJ2-7; D is unclear. This CDR3 contains 15 residues. Germline CDR1 and CDR2: DFQATT and SNEGSKA (reference sequence). Deletions cut 5 bases from V and 3 bases from J, with 20 bases between. The DNA for the CDR3 is TGCAGTGCTCCACCCTGGGAAGCCAGTGACTACGAGCAGTACTTC. Amino acid sequence: CSAPPWEASDYEQYF.

This chain uses TRBV20-1 with TRBJ1-5, with a tentative D call TRBD1 (6 bases). The CDR3 totals 13 residues. Germline V gene lookup returns CDR1 DFQATT and CDR2 SNEGSKA (reference sequence). Between the trimmed V and J ends, which lost 5 bases and 2 bases, there was a span of 10 bases. The CDR3 protein is CSAHTGRNQPQHF. CDR3 nucleotide sequence: TGCAGTGCTCACACAGGGCGCAATCAGCCCCAGCATTTT.

This clonotype was observed a handful of times. The J gene is TRBJ2-3, the V gene TRBV3-1; the D is unclear. The germline gives CDR1 LGHDT, CDR2 YNNKEL (reference sequence). The CDR3 length is 15 residues. The V end was cut by 1 base, the J end by 0 bases, with 8 bases between. The CDR3 loop is CASSQVYGSTDTQYF. In DNA form, the CDR3 reads TGTGCCAGCAGCCAAGTCTACGGTAGCACAGATACGCAGTATTTT.

The chain recombines TRBV12-3 or TRBV12-4 with TRBJ1-2; 7 positions match TRBD1. V lost 1 base, J lost 6 bases, and 2 bases stayed unmatched. This CDR3 is 13 amino acids long. The CDR3 protein is CASSLEGAHGYTF. The CDR3 nucleotides read TGTGCCAGCAGTTTAGAGGGGGCACATGGCTACACCTTC.

This clonotype showed up just a few times. This sequence joins TRBV6-2 or TRBV6-3 and TRBJ1-2, with 7 bases fitting TRBD1. After removal of 2 bases from V and 9 bases from J, the junction contained 6 bases not matched to a gene. This CDR3 has 13 amino acids. Germline assignment: CDR1 MNHEY and CDR2 SVGEGT. CDR3 nucleotide sequence: TGTGCCAGCAGTTACAGGGACAGACGTAGCTACACCTTC. It is translated as CASSYRDRRSYTF.

This CDR3 is CASSEAAGLNIYGYTF. Here the CDR3 DNA reads TGTGCCAGCAGTGAAGCGGCAGGCCTAAATATTTATGGCTACACCTTC. This sequence joins TRBV2 and TRBJ1-2, with no clear D. The CDR3 contains 16 residues. V was clipped by 0 bases and J by 5 bases, with 16 bases between them. CDR1 is SNHLY, CDR2 FYNNEI, per germline. The full variable domain, rest sourced from reference TRBV2 and TRBJ1-2, is EPEVTQTPSHQVTQMGQEVILRCVPISNHLYFYWYRQILGQKVEFLVSFYNNEISEKSEIFDDQFSVERPDGSNFTLKIRSTKLEDSAMYFCASSEAAGLNIYGYTFGSGTRLTVV.

There are many counts of this clonotype. V and J are TRBV10-3 and TRBJ2-7; the match to TRBD1 covers 7 bases. V trimming: 3 bases; J trimming: 6 bases; junction bases outside the gene matches: 11. Germline-derived CDR1 and CDR2 are ENHRY and SYGVKD. The CDR3 spans 15 residues. The CDR3 DNA reads TGTGCCATCAGTGACCCCGGGACAGAGAGGTCCGAGCAGTACTTC. Translating it yields CAISDPGTERSEQYF.

The rearrangement uses TRBV28 and TRBJ2-1; a possible D gene is TRBD2 (7 bases). The CDR3 runs to 14 residues. Germline loops: CDR1 MDHEN, CDR2 SYDVKM. Trimming left V 3 bases short and J 9 bases short, with 15 bases between. Here the CDR3 reads CASSFGGGGTEQFF. In nucleotides, the CDR3 is TGTGCCAGCAGTTTTGGTGGGGGGGGCACTGAGCAGTTCTTC.

There are a few counts of this clonotype. The J gene is TRBJ1-6, the V gene TRBV18, with TRBD1 matching 7 bases. V lost 4 bases to trimming and J lost 8 bases; unmatched junction nucleotides: 14. CDR1 and CDR2 from the germline V gene are KGHSH and LQKENI. CDR3 size: 17 residues. DNA of the CDR3: TGTGCCAGCTCACTCACTCGGGGCCAGGGGGGACATTCACCCCTCCACTTT. It codes for CASSLTRGQGGHSPLHF.

The chain recombines TRBV20-1 with TRBJ1-2; possible D gene TRBD1, 6 bases. Trimming cost V 0 bases and J 6 bases, with 11 bases left between them. The CDR3 covers 13 residues. Germline CDR1 and CDR2: DFQATT and SNEGSKA (reference sequence). The CDR3 region has the DNA TGCAGTGCTAGAGATTTGGACAGCAATGGCTACACCTTC. Its protein product is CSARDLDSNGYTF.

This clonotype was counted once. CDR3 amino acids: CASSHWGEAFF. CDR3 nucleotides: TGTGCCAGCAGCCATTGGGGTGAAGCTTTCTTT. This chain joins TRBV3-1 and TRBJ1-1; D call uncertain. With 3 bases removed from V and 7 bases from J, the gap between germline ends came to 6 bases. This CDR3 is 11 amino acids long. The germline V gene has CDR1 LGHDT and CDR2 YNNKEL (reference sequence).

This clonotype was seen ten or more times. This rearrangement joins TRBV20-1 to TRBJ1-2, with D tentatively TRBD1 (5 bases). There are 14 residues in the CDR3. The germline gives CDR1 DFQATT, CDR2 SNEGSKA (reference sequence). The germline V and J ends were trimmed by 3 bases and 2 bases, with 13 bases remaining between them. CDR3 region: CSASRDRRNYGYTF. The CDR3 nucleotides are TGCAGTGCTAGTAGGGACCGGAGGAACTATGGCTACACCTTC.

This clonotype was seen at least ten times. The V and J genes are TRBV20-1 and TRBJ2-7; D is unresolved. The CDR3 spans 11 residues. The V gene's germline CDR1 is DFQATT and CDR2 SNEGSKA (reference sequence). The V end was cut by 6 bases, the J end by 5 bases, with 11 bases between. The CDR3 protein is CSAPRPDEQYF. The CDR3, as DNA: TGCAGTGCCCCCCGTCCCGACGAGCAGTACTTC.

J is TRBJ2-3 and V is TRBV5-1; 10 bases are shared with TRBD2. The CDR3 is made up of 15 amino acids. V shed 2 bases and J 4 bases; nucleotides not matched to a gene: 4. Germline CDR1 SGHRS, CDR2 YFSETQ. The CDR3 spells CASSFSGRPPDTQYF. CDR3 nucleotides: TGCGCCAGCAGCTTTAGCGGGAGGCCCCCAGATACGCAGTATTTT.

This clonotype was detected a few times. J is TRBJ2-1 and V is TRBV11-3, with 7 bases identical to TRBD1. Germline V gene sequence: CDR1 SGHNT, CDR2 YENEEA. With 1 base clipped from V and 5 bases from J, the junction kept 8 bases outside the gene matches. The CDR3 length is 16 residues. CDR3 bases: TGTGCCAGCAGCTTAGGGGGACAGAGACTCCACAATGAGCAGTTCTTC. As protein: CASSLGGQRLHNEQFF.